At least ten counts were recorded for the clone carrying this T cell receptor (beta chain). Its antigen is undetermined. This entry is derived from a study of T cells after yellow fever vaccination. Whole-study findings and limits: Researchers noted that a small share of clonotypes showed up in both CD4 and CD8 compartments. By day 5 rather than day 15, the secondary response had peaked, though it was weaker.

In making TCR cDNA, 5'RACE template switching added a universal primer site and UMIs to it. TCRdb re-derived calls from the 5' RACE reads in MiXCR, one entry per CDR3 protein. The sample includes over 110,000 distinct CDR3 sequences, 7.7% of them seen just once. Trimming removed 4 bases from V and 5 bases from J, with 14 bases in between. The CDR3 runs 14 residues. CDR1 SGDLS and CDR2 YYNGEE come from the germline V gene. This TCR was sampled from a man aged 30 to 45 who received the YFV17D yellow fever vaccine. The source was CD4+ T cells sorted from PBMCs, collected 5 days after the yellow fever booster vaccination. This rearrangement joins TRBV9 to TRBJ2-3, with a weak D call TRBD1 (6 bases). The CDR3 here is CASSSTGWGDTQYF. The DNA of the CDR3 is TGTGCCAGCAGCTCTACAGGGTGGGGAGATACGCAGTATTTT. Using reference TRBV9 and TRBJ2-3 for the parts outside the CDR3, the full variable domain is DSGVTQTPKHLITATGQRVTLRCSPRSGDLSVYWYQQSLDQGLQFLIQYYNGEERAKGNILERFSAQQFPDLHSELNLSSLELGDSALYFCASSSTGWGDTQYFGPGTRLTVL.